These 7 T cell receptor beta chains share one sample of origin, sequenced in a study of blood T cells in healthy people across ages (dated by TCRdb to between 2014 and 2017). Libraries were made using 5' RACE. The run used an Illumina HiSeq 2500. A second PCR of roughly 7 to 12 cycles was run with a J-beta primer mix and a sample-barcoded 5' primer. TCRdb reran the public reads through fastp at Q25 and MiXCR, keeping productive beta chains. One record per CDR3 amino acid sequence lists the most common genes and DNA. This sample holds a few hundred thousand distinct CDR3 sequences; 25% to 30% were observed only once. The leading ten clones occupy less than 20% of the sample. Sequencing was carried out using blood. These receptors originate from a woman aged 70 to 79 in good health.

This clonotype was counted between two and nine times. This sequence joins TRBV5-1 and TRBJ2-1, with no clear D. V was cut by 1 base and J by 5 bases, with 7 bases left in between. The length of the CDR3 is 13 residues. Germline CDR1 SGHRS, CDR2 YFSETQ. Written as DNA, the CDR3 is TGCGCCAGCAGCTTGTCCTGGAACAATGAGCAGTTCTTC. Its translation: CASSLSWNNEQFF.

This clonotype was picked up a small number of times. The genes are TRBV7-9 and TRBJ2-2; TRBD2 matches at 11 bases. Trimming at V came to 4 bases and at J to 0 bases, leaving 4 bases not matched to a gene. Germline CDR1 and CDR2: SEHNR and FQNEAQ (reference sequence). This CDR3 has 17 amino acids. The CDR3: CASSSRLAGPNTGELFF. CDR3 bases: TGTGCCAGCAGCTCCCGACTAGCGGGGCCGAACACCGGGGAGCTGTTTTTT.

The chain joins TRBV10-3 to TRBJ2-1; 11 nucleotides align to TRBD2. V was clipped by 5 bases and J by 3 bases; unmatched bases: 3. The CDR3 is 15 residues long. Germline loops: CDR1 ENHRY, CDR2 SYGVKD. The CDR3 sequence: CAISPTSGGYNEQFF. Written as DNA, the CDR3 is TGTGCCATCAGTCCTACTAGCGGGGGCTACAATGAGCAGTTCTTC.

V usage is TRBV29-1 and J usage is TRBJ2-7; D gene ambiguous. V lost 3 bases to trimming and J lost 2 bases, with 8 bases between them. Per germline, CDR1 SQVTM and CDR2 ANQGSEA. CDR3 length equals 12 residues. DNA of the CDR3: TGCAGCGTTGAGATCAGTACCTACGAGCAGTACTTC. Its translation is CSVEISTYEQYF.

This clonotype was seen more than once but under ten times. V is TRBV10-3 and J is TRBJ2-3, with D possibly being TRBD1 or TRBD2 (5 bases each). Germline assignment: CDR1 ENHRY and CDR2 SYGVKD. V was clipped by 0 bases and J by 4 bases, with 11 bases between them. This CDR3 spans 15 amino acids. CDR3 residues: CAISESSGLPDTQYF. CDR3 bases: TGTGCCATCAGTGAGTCGTCGGGGCTCCCAGATACGCAGTATTTT.

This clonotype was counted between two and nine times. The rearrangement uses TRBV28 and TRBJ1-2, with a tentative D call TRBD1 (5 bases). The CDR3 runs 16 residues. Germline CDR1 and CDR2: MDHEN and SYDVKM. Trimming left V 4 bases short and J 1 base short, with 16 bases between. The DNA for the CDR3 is TGTGCCAGCAGTTCTCCCCCCGCTAGGGGTAACTATGGCTACACCTTC. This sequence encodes CASSSPPARGNYGYTF.

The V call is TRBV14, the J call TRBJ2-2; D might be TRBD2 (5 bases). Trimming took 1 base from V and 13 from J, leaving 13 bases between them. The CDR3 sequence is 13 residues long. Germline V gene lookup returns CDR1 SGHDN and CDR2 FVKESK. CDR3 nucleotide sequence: TGTGCCAGCAGCCAAGGTTACACGGGGTCGCTGTTTTTT. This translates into CASSQGYTGSLFF.